This TCR beta chain was recorded in a study of human T cells and chemical hapten exposure. For the study at large: Slight differences in pooled library volume were the main source of varying TCR yields across samples.

Noted time point: pre-sensitization, week 0. Documented treatment: therapeutic diphenylcyclopropenone sensitization with weekly scalp DPC. V was clipped by 7 bases and J by 7 bases, with 17 bases between them. The CDR3 sequence is 13 residues long. The germline CDR1 and CDR2 sequences are SEHNR and FQNEAQ (reference sequence). MiXCR was run by TCRdb on the RACE reads, yielding one entry per CDR3 protein. The table has 200,000 to 300,000 distinct CDR3 sequences, approximately 8.4% seen once. The sequences come from whole blood, collected in connection with sensitization to the hapten diphenylcyclopropenone (DPC). V gene TRBV7-9 combines with J gene TRBJ2-7, with D possibly TRBD2 on 6 matching bases. This TCR came from a woman aged 40 to 50 with alopecia areata. Some clones in this sample may be carry-over from other donors' samples. CDR3 nucleotides: TGTGCCAGCACCCACGTCGGGGGTAGGGAGCAGTACTTC. Its protein is CASTHVGGREQYF.